Listed here are 9 T cell receptor beta chains from one sample, sequenced in a study of OX40 agonist ivuxolimab in advanced cancers. Produced via immunoSEQ multiplex PCR; TCRdb's table is partial and in-frame only. This sample has more than 45,000 clones, with around nine tenths found just once. Material: CD4+ or CD8+ T cells sorted from blood, obtained in a trial of the OX40 agonist ivuxolimab. These receptor sequences come from an adult with an advanced solid tumor such as melanoma, head and neck, liver or kidney cancer.

This clone was observed a single time. This chain uses TRBV15 with TRBJ2-2; TRBD2 matches 16 bases. The CDR3 loop spans 17 amino acids. J gave up 6 bases and V 4 bases, and 5 bases lay outside the gene matches. Germline V CDR1 and CDR2: LNHNV, YYDKDF (reference sequence). The CDR3 DNA reads TGTGCCACCAGCAAGGGACTAGCGGGAGGGTATGCCGGGGAGCTGTTTTTT. This gives the protein CATSKGLAGGYAGELFF.

The chain has TRBV7-3 and TRBJ2-1, with 10 bases fitting TRBD2. The trim removed 5 bases at V and 9 bases at J, leaving 10 bases unmatched. CDR3 length: 15 residues. Per the germline V gene, CDR1 is SGHTA and CDR2 is FQGTGA. The CDR3 loop reads CASSPTSGIGPEQFF. CDR3 bases: TGTGCCAGCAGCCCCACTAGCGGGATCGGTCCTGAGCAGTTCTTC.

The J gene is TRBJ2-1, the V gene TRBV15; 15 bases line up with TRBD2. V shed 8 bases, J shed 7 bases, and the junction held 3 bases outside the gene matches. The CDR3 spans 14 residues. Germline assignment: CDR1 LNHNV and CDR2 YYDKDF (reference sequence). This chain's CDR3 is CATLGLAGGNEQFF. The CDR3 nucleotides are TGTGCCACCCTGGGACTAGCGGGAGGAAATGAGCAGTTCTTC.

This clone was detected once. The chain recombines TRBV18 with TRBJ1-5; 7 bases fit TRBD1. Germline-derived CDR1 and CDR2 are KGHSH and LQKENI. V shed 3 bases and J 6 bases; nucleotides not matched to a gene: 2. CDR3 length: 13 amino acids. Here the CDR3 DNA reads TGTGCCAGCTCACCGGGGACAGCTCAGCCCCAGCATTTT. Translated: CASSPGTAQPQHF.

V is TRBV5-1 and J is TRBJ2-2, with a possible D match to TRBD1 (6 bases). V lost 3 bases and J 3 bases, leaving 15 bases between the germline ends. The CDR3 totals 16 residues. The germline gives CDR1 SGHRS, CDR2 YFSETQ. The CDR3 here is CASSSIPGQDTGELFF. In nucleotides, the CDR3 is TGCGCCAGCAGCTCAATCCCGGGACAAGACACCGGGGAGCTGTTTTTT.

The V gene is TRBV29-1, the J gene TRBJ2-1, with 12 bases fitting TRBD2. CDR1 is SQVTM and CDR2 is ANQGSEA in the germline V gene. The CDR3 extends over 14 amino acids. The junction had 4 bases not matched to a gene; V was cut back by 2 bases and J by 8 bases. The CDR3 DNA sequence: TGCAGCGTTGAAAGACTAGCGGGAGTCGATGAGCAGTTCTTC. As protein: CSVERLAGVDEQFF.

V usage is TRBV6-1 and J usage is TRBJ2-7; possible D gene TRBD1, 5 bases. From germline, CDR1 is MNHNS and CDR2 SASEGT. The CDR3 consists of 11 residues. Trimming took off 3 bases at V and 5 bases at J, with 5 bases between the two ends. The CDR3 is CASSDRDEQYF. The CDR3 region has the DNA TGTGCCAGCAGTGACAGGGACGAGCAGTACTTC.

This chain links TRBV10-3 with TRBJ2-3; 11 bases match TRBD1. The germline V gene has CDR1 ENHRY and CDR2 SYGVKD. The ends lost 0 bases at V and 2 bases at J; junction bases unmatched: 7. This CDR3 is built from 18 residues. The CDR3 coding sequence is TGTGCCATCAGTGAGTCGATCGCGGGACAGGGGGTCACAGATACGCAGTATTTT. It is translated as CAISESIAGQGVTDTQYF.

This clone turned up a few times. The CDR3 DNA reads as TGTGCCAGCAGTTTTTCAGGGGTGAACACTGAAGCTTTCTTT. Amino acids: CASSFSGVNTEAFF. The chain is built from TRBV27 and TRBJ1-1, with a possible D match to TRBD1 (6 bases). CDR3 length equals 14 residues. Germline V gives CDR1 MNHEY, CDR2 SMNVEV (reference sequence). The germline V and J ends were trimmed by 3 bases and 0 bases, with 8 bases remaining between them.